This T cell receptor beta chain was recovered during a study of siplizumab effects on memory and regulatory T cells. Broader study findings: Siplizumab caused a significant drop in alloreactive sequences traceable to unstimulated CD4+ memory cells.

This clone came up once. Antigen: not known. This table comes from immunoSEQ multiplex PCR, and its TCRdb copy is limited to in-frame clones, with some not included. Of around 82,000 clones in the sample, roughly 93% were seen once. Germline V lookup: CDR1 SGHTA, CDR2 FQGNSA. The CDR3 is made up of 15 amino acids. V lost 5 bases to trimming and J lost 5 bases, with 19 bases between them. Sequenced sample: CD8+ T cells sorted from blood. V is TRBV7-2 and J is TRBJ2-7; D perhaps matches TRBD1 (7 bases). The origin of this receptor is a human donor in good health. CDR3 loop: CASSPGAGGLNEQYF. The CDR3 nucleotides read TGTGCCAGCAGCCCAGGTGCAGGGGGGCTAAACGAGCAGTACTTC.